The rows below give T cell receptor beta chains drawn from one sample of a study of CD8+CD57+ T cells in acquired aplastic anemia. TCRdb re-analysed the reads in MiXCR, keeping a single row per CDR3 protein. The data contain 120,000 or so distinct CDR3 sequences, over 30% of them singletons. The sequenced sample consisted of sorted CD4+, CD8+, or CD8+CD57+ T cells (not recorded which) from PBMCs. The receptors come from a human donor with aplastic anemia. CDR3s include the opening cysteine and the closing phenylalanine or tryptophan. The D gene is left open where the match is weak. Some rows mark clone size as missing; the rest say once, few, many or name a class of expanded clone.

j_gene	abundance	v_gene	d_gene	CDR3aa	CDR3nt
TRBJ1-1	many	TRBV5-5	-	CASSLDWSTEAFF	TGTGCCAGCAGCTTAGACTGGAGCACTGAAGCTTTCTTT
TRBJ2-7	-	TRBV20-1	-	CSARGPDSYVQYF	TGCAGTGCACGCGGGCCGGACTCCTACGTGCAGTACTTC
TRBJ2-1	-	TRBV10-2	TRBD1	CATGQGSPYNEQFF	TGCGCCACGGGACAGGGATCTCCTTACAATGAGCAGTTCTTC
TRBJ2-2	-	TRBV15	-	CATSSYPGELSF	TGTGCCACCAGCTCCTACCCCGGGGAGCTGTCTTTT
TRBJ2-1	-	TRBV10-3	-	CAIGEGGGMDEQFF	TGTGCCATCGGTGAAGGGGGGGGGATGGATGAGCAGTTCTTC
TRBJ2-3	many	TRBV7-2	-	CASSLPGLDTQYF	TGTGCCAGCAGCCTCCCAGGGTTGGATACGCAGTATTTT
TRBJ1-5	-	TRBV7-3	-	CASSIRDLNQPQHF	TGTGCCAGTAGTATCCGGGACCTCAATCAGCCCCAGCATTTT
TRBJ1-2	many	TRBV19	TRBD1	CASSRAGTGHGYTF	TGTGCCAGTAGTAGGGCGGGGACAGGCCATGGCTACACCTTC
TRBJ2-6	few	TRBV25-1	TRBD1	CASSLGTATSGANVLTF	TGTGCCAGCAGTTTAGGGACAGCCACCTCTGGGGCCAACGTCCTGACTTTC
TRBJ1-1	-	TRBV7-9	-	CASSFGPRVEALF	TGTGCCAGCAGTTTTGGGCCCCGCGTTGAAGCTCTCTTT
TRBJ2-3	many	TRBV6-1	-	CASSEGGGTDTQYF	TGTGCCAGCAGCGAAGGAGGGGGCACAGATACGCAGTATTTT
TRBJ1-2	few	TRBV19	-	CASSIGRGRTYGYTF	TGTGCCAGTAGTATAGGGCGAGGACGGACCTATGGCTACACCTTC
TRBJ2-3	-	TRBV15	TRBD2	CATSRGLAGGPTDTQYF	TGTGCCACCAGCAGGGGGCTAGCGGGAGGGCCCACAGATACGCAGTATTTT
TRBJ1-1	few	TRBV10-3	TRBD1	CASSLRTGAGNTEAFF	TGTGCCAGCAGTTTACGGACAGGGGCCGGGAACACTGAAGCTTTCTTT
TRBJ1-2	-	TRBV10-3	TRBD1	CAIRVQGQGGGYTF	TGTGCCATCAGGGTTCAGGGACAGGGGGGCGGCTACACCTTC
TRBJ2-6	many	TRBV11-2	TRBD1	CASSRQGGTGANVLTF	TGTGCCAGCAGCAGACAGGGGGGTACTGGGGCCAACGTCCTGACTTTC
TRBJ1-1	few	TRBV20-1	TRBD1	CSARAPKGTGKSLSAEAFF	TGCAGTGCTAGAGCCCCGAAGGGGACAGGGAAAAGTTTATCGGCTGAAGCTTTCTTT
TRBJ1-2	once	TRBV9	-	CASSSDSSYGYTF	TGTGCCAGCAGCTCGGACAGCTCCTATGGCTACACCTTC
TRBJ1-5	-	TRBV7-9	TRBD1	CASSPGTGIRQPQHF	TGTGCCAGCAGCCCAGGGACAGGGATCCGTCAGCCCCAGCATTTT
TRBJ2-5	-	TRBV20-1	TRBD2	CSASEPSGLETQYF	TGCAGTGCTAGTGAGCCTAGCGGTTTGGAGACCCAGTACTTC
TRBJ2-5	many	TRBV20-1	-	CSAIDSSGETQYF	TGCAGTGCTATCGACAGCTCTGGGGAGACCCAGTACTTC
TRBJ2-7	many	TRBV29-1	TRBD1	CSGSTGGEQYF	TGCAGCGGGTCGACAGGGGGCGAGCAGTACTTC
TRBJ2-3	-	TRBV28	-	CASRAGSTDTQYF	TGTGCCAGCAGGGCGGGGTCCACAGATACGCAGTATTTT
TRBJ2-1	-	TRBV2	-	CASKAGLSSSYNEQFF	TGTGCCAGCAAGGCGGGCTTGAGTAGCTCCTACAATGAGCAGTTCTTC